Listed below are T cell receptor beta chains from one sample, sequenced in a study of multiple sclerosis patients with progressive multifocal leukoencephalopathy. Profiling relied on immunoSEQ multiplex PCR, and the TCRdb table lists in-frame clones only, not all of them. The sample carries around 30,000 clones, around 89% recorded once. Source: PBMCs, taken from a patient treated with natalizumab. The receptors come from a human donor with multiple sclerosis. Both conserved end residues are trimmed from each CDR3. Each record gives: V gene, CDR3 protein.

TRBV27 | ASSGLASSDTQY
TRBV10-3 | AIRVTSGGSNEQF
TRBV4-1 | ASSHGPLAGSNQPQH
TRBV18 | ASSPQGSGYT
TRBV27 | ASSFGGGTDTQY
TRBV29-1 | SVDQGESGANVLT
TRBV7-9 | ASSYPGGTNTEAF
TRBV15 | ATSVDHRDVGQY
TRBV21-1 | ASSKVRRDRGRRGRTEAF
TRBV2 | ASRSSGNTIY
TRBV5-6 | ASSPRGREADTQY
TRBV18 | ASSPVLAGGPTKNIQY
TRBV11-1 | ASSLNLVEGYT
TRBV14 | ASSYGFPPEQY
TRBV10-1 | ARFRDIYHPNYGYT
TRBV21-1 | ASSKARDRGQGEQF
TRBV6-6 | ASSSGQGRETQY
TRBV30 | AWDRGRRIDTQY
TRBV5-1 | ASSGGNSYNEQF
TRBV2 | ASSVGPGYT
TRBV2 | ASSEELAGSYEQY
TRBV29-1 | SVEDRGTSEAF
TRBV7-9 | ASSPAGGRSTDTQY
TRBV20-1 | SAPQGSGYT
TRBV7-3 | ASSITYLDTEAF
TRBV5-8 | ASSLADFMNTEAF
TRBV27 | ASSLWDGKRNSPLH
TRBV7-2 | ASSLGQTNTGELF
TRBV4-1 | ASSPRGGPNTGELF
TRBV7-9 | ASTGGPEAF
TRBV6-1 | ASSEKGYGNTIY
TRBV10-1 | ASSENWQGYEQY
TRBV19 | ASSPRRGVSSNQPQH
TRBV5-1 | ASSGRGTSTDTQY
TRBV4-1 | ASSPPTGNSPLH
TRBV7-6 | ASSLAARLLAGAHDTQY